The 2 T cell receptor beta chains below all came from one sample that was sequenced in a study of blood T cell repertoires in COVID-19. TCRdb keeps only in-frame clones here, not all; method: immunoSEQ multiplex PCR. The table lists approximately 280,000 clones, approximately 83% of them singletons. The specimen sequenced was peripheral blood. These receptors originate from a woman younger than 45 who had recovered from COVID-19.

The chain couples TRBV28 to TRBJ2-7; 10 nucleotides line up with TRBD1. The germline V gene has CDR1 MDHEN and CDR2 SYDVKM. The CDR3 sequence is 15 residues long. Unmatched junction bases numbered 4, after V lost 2 bases and J lost 3 bases. DNA of the CDR3: TGTGCCAGCAGTTTACTGGGGACAGGGGACTACGAGCAGTACTTC. It encodes CASSLLGTGDYEQYF.

This chain links TRBV11-2 with TRBJ2-7; 11 bases are a match to TRBD1. Germline trimming cut 5 bases from V and 6 bases from J; bases unmatched to any gene: 6. Germline lookup yields CDR1 SGHAT and CDR2 FQNNGV. This CDR3 contains 14 residues. CDR3 DNA: TGTGCCAGCAGCCGGGACAGGGGGATTGGCGAGCAGTACTTC. Protein sequence: CASSRDRGIGEQYF.